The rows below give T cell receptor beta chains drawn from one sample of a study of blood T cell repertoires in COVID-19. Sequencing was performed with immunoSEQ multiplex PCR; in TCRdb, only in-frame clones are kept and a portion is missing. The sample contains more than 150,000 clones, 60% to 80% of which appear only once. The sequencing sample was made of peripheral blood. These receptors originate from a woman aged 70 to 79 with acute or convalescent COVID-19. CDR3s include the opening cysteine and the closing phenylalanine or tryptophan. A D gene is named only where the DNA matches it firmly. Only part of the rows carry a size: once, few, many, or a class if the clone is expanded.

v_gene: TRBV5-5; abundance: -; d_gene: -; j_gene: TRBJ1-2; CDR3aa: CASSLEGRWGYTF; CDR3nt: TGTGCCAGCAGCTTGGAAGGGAGATGGGGCTACACCTTC
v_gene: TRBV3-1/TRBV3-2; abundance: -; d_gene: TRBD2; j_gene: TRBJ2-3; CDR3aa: CASSQNVAGGTAQYF; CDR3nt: TGTGCCAGCAGCCAGAACGTTGCGGGAGGCACTGCGCAGTATTTT
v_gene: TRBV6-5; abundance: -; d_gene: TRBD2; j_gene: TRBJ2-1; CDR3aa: CASSYSGGGSYNEQFF; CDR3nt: TGTGCCAGCAGTTACTCGGGCGGGGGTTCCTACAATGAGCAGTTCTTC
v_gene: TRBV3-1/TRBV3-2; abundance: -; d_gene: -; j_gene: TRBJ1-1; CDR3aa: CASSHQGGNTEAFF; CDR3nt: TGTGCCAGCAGCCATCAGGGTGGGAACACTGAAGCTTTCTTT
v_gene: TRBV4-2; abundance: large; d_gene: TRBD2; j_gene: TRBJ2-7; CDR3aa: CASSQDSGRASYEQYF; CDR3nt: TGTGCCAGCAGCCAAGATTCCGGGAGGGCCTCCTACGAGCAGTACTTC
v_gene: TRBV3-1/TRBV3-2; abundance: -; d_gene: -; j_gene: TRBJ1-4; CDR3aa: CASSQETGWGGEKLFF; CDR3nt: TGTGCCAGCAGCCAAGAAACCGGATGGGGCGGTGAAAAACTGTTTTTT
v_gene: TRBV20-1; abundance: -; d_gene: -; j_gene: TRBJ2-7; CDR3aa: CSAQLDVEQYF; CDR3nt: TGCAGTGCTCAGCTAGATGTCGAGCAGTACTTC
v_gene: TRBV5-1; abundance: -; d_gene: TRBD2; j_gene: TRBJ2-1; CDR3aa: CASKPAGGLAGVSEQFF; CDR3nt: TGCGCCAGCAAACCAGCCGGGGGACTAGCGGGAGTAAGTGAGCAGTTCTTC
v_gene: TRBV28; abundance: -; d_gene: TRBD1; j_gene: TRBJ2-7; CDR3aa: CASSGGTGRNEQYF; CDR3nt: TGTGCCAGCAGTGGAGGGACAGGGCGAAACGAGCAGTACTTC
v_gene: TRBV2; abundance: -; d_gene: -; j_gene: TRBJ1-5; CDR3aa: CASSQGGDQPQHF; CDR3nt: TGTGCCAGCAGTCAGGGAGGGGATCAGCCCCAGCATTTT
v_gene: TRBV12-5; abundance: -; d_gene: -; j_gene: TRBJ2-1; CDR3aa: CASGLIHSFSNEQFF; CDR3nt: TGTGCTAGTGGTTTGATCCACTCCTTCTCGAATGAGCAGTTCTTC
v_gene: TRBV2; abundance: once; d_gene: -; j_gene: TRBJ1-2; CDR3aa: CASKEDRNYGYTF; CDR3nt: TGTGCCAGCAAGGAGGACAGAAACTATGGCTACACCTTC
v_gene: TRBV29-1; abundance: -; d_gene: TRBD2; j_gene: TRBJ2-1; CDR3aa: CSSAGLAGVNEQFF; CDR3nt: TGCAGCTCCGCGGGACTAGCGGGAGTCAACGAGCAGTTCTTC
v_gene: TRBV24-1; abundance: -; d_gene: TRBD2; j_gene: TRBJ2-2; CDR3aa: CAPWGRVRRTGELFF; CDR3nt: TGTGCCCCCTGGGGGAGGGTGAGGAGGACCGGGGAGCTGTTTTTT
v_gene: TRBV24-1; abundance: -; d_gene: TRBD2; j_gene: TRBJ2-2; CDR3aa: CATSEFGGDAGELFF; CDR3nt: TGTGCCACCAGTGAGTTCGGGGGGGACGCCGGGGAGCTGTTTTTT
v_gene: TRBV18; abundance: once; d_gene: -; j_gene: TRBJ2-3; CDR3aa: CASSPGTDTDTQYF; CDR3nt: TGTGCCAGCTCACCGGGGACTGACACAGATACGCAGTATTTT
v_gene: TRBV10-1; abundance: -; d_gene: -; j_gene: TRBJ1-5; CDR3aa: CANSSRGHYSNQPQHF; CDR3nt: TGCGCCAACTCTTCACGGGGACATTATAGCAATCAGCCCCAGCATTTT
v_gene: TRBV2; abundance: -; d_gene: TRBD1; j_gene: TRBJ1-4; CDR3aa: CASSERTGVGKLFF; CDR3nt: TGTGCCAGCAGTGAGAGGACAGGGGTCGGAAAACTGTTTTTT
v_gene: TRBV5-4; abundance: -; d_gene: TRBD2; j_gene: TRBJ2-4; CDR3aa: CASSLPGGEDIQYF; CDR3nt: TGTGCCAGCAGCCTGCCGGGGGGGGAGGACATTCAGTACTTC
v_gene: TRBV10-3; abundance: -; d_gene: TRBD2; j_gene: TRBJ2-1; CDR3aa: CAISLRGGTSGHNEQFF; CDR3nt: TGTGCCATCAGTCTGAGGGGCGGGACTAGCGGTCACAATGAGCAGTTCTTC
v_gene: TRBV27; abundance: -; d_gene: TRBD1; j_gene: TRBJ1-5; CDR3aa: CASSLRQGNQPQHF; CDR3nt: TGTGCCAGCAGTCTTCGACAGGGGAATCAGCCCCAGCATTTT
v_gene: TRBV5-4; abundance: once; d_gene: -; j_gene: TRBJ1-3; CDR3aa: CASSLGSTGPNTIYF; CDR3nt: TGTGCCAGCAGCTTGGGGTCGACAGGCCCAAACACCATATATTTT
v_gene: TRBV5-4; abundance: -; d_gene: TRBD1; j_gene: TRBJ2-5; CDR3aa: CASSLAGGQETQYF; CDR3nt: TGTGCCAGCAGCTTGGCAGGGGGTCAAGAGACCCAGTACTTC
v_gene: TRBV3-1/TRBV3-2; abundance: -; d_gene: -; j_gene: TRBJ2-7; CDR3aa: CASSQEFWRGAYEQYF; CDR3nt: TGTGCCAGCAGCCAAGAGTTCTGGCGGGGAGCCTACGAGCAGTACTTC
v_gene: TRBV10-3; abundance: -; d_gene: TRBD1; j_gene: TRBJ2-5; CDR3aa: CATSAGQGEETQYF; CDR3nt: TGTGCCACCAGTGCGGGACAGGGTGAAGAGACCCAGTACTTC
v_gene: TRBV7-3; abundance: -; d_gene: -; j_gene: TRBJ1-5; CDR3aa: CASSLDRDQPQHF; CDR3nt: TGTGCCAGCAGCCTCGATAGAGATCAGCCCCAGCATTTT
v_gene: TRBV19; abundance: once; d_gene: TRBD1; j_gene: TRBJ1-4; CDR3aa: CASGTGSNEKLFF; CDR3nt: TGTGCCAGTGGGACAGGGAGTAATGAAAAACTGTTTTTT
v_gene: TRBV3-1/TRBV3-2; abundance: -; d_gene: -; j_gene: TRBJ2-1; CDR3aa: CASSQITGSHYNEQFF; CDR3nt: TGTGCCAGCAGCCAAATTACCGGGTCACACTACAATGAGCAGTTCTTC